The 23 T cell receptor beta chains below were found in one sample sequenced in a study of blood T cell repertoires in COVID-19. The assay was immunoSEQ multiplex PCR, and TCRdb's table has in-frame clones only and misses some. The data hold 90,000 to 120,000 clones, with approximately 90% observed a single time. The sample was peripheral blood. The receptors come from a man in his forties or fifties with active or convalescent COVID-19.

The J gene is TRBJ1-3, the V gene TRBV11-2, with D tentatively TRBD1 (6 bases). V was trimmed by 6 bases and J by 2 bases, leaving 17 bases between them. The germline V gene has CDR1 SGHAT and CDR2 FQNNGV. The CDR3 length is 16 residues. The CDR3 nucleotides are TGTGCCAGCAGTACTCATTTAGGGGGACCTGGAAACACCATATATTTT. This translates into CASSTHLGGPGNTIYF.

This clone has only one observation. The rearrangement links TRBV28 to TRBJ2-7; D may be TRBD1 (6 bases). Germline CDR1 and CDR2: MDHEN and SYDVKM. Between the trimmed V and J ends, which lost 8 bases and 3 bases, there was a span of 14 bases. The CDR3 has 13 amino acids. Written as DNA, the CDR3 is TGTGCCAGCGGCCTAGACAGGTTCTACGAGCAGTACTTC. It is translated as CASGLDRFYEQYF.

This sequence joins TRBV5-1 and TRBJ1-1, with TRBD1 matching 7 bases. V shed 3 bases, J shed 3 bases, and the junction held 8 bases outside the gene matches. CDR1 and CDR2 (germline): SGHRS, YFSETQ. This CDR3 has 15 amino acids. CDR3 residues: CASSSITGEDTEAFF. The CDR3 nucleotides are TGCGCCAGCAGCTCGATAACAGGGGAGGACACTGAAGCTTTCTTT.

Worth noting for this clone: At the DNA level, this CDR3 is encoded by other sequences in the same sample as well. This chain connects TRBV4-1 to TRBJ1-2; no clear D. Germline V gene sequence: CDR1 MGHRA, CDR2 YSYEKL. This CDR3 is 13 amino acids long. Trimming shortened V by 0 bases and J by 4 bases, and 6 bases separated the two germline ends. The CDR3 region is CASSQEGGYGYTF. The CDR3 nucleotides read TGCGCCAGCAGCCAAGAGGGAGGCTATGGCTACACCTTC.

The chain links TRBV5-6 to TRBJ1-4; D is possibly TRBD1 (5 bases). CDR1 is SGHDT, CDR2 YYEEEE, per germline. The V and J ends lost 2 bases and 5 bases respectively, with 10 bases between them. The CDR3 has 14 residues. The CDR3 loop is CASSLQARNEKLFF. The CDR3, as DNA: TGTGCCAGCAGCTTACAGGCGAGAAATGAAAAACTGTTTTTT.

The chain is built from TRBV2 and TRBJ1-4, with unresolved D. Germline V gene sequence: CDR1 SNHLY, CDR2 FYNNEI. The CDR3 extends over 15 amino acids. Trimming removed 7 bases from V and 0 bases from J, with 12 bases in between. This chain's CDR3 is CASTLAFATNEKLFF. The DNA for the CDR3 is TGTGCCAGCACGTTGGCCTTCGCAACTAATGAAAAACTGTTTTTT.

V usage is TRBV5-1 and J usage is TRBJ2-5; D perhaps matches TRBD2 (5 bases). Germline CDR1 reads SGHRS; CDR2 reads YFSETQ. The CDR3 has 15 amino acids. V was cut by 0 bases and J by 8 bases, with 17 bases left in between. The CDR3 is CASSLAANGVDTQYF. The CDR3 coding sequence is TGCGCCAGCAGCTTGGCCGCGAACGGGGTGGACACCCAGTACTTC.

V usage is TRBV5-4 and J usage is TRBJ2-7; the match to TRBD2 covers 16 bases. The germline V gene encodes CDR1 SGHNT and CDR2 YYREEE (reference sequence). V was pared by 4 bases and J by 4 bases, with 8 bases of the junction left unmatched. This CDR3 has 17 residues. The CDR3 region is CASSRGGTSGRAYEQYF. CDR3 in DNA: TGTGCCAGCAGCCGCGGGGGGACTAGCGGGAGGGCGTACGAGCAGTACTTC.

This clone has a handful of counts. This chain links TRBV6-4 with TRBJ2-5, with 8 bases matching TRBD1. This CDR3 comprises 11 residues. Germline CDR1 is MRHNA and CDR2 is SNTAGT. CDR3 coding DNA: TGTGCTCCGACAGGGGAAGAGACCCAGTACTTC. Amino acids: CAPTGEETQYF.

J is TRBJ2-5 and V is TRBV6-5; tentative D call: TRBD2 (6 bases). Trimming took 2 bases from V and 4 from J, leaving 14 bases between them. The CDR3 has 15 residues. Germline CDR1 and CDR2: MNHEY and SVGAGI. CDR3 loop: CASSYGRGGVETQYF. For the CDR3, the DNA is TGTGCCAGCAGTTACGGTCGGGGCGGGGTAGAGACCCAGTACTTC.

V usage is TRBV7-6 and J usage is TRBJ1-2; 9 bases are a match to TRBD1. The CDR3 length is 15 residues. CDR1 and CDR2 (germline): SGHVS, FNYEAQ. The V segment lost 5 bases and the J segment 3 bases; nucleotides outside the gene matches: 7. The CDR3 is CASSRAGQGDYGYTF. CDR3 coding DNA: TGTGCCAGCAGCCGGGCGGGACAGGGAGACTATGGCTACACCTTC.

The CDR3: CASSPPEQRYGYTF. The CDR3 nucleotides read TGTGCCAGCAGCCCGCCCGAACAGCGGTATGGCTACACCTTC. The chain employs TRBV5-5 and TRBJ1-2; D remains unclear. Between the trimmed V and J ends, which lost 4 bases and 5 bases, there was a span of 15 bases. Germline lookup yields CDR1 SGHKS and CDR2 YYEKEE (reference sequence). The CDR3 sequence is 14 residues long.

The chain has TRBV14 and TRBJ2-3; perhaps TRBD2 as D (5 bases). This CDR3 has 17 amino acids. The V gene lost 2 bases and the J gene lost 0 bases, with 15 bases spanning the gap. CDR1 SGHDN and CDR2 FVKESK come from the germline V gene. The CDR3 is CASSQRLGGASTDTQYF. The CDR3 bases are TGTGCCAGCAGCCAAAGGCTAGGAGGAGCCAGCACAGATACGCAGTATTTT.

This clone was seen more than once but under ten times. CDR3 nucleotides: TGTGCCAGCAGCAAAGAGGCCAGCGAGAACTCCTACGAGCAGTACTTC. This gives the protein CASSKEASENSYEQYF. The chain joins TRBV21-1 to TRBJ2-7; TRBD2 is the table's D call and was not checked against the DNA. TRBV21-1 has pseudogene status. This CDR3 contains 16 residues.

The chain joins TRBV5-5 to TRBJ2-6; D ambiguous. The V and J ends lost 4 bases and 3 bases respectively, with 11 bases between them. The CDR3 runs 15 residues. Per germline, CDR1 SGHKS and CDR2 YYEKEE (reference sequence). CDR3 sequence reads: CASSPDTFGANVLTF. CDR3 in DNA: TGTGCCAGCAGCCCAGACACCTTTGGGGCCAACGTCCTGACTTTC.

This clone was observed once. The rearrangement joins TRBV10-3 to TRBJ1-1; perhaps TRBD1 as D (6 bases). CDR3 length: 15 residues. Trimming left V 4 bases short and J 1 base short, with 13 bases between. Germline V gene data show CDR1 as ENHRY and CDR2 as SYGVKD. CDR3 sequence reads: CAISVGLGGNTEAFF. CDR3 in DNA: TGTGCCATCAGTGTCGGATTAGGGGGGAACACTGAAGCTTTCTTT.

CDR3 in DNA: TGTGCCAGCAGTCGTTCACAGGGGGCTTTTGAAAAACTGTTTTTT. This codes for CASSRSQGAFEKLFF. The rearrangement links TRBV6-6 to TRBJ1-4; TRBD1 aligns across 9 bases. The CDR3 totals 15 residues. Germline loops: CDR1 MNHNY, CDR2 SVGAGI (reference sequence). Trimming at V came to 5 bases and at J to 7 bases, leaving 8 bases not matched to a gene.

The CDR3 nucleotides are TGTGCCAGTAGTATAGCGGGAGTCAACAATGAGCAGTTCTTC. It translates to CASSIAGVNNEQFF. The rearrangement joins TRBV19 to TRBJ2-1, with D possibly TRBD2 on 6 matching bases. Germline-derived CDR1 and CDR2 are LNHDA and SQIVND (reference sequence). V was shortened by 1 base and J by 5 bases, with 9 bases between the two germline ends. The CDR3 consists of 14 residues.

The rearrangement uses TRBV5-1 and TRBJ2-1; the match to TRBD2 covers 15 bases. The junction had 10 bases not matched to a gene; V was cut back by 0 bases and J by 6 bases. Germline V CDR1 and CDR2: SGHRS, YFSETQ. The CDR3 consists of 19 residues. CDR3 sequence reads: CASSLVGTSGRFSGNEQFF. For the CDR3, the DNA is TGCGCCAGCAGCTTGGTCGGGACTAGCGGGAGGTTCTCGGGCAATGAGCAGTTCTTC.

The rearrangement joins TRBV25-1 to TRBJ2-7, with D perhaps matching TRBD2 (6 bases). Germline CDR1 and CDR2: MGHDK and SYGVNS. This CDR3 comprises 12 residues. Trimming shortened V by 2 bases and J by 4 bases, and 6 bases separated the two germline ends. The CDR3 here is CASSEGGYEQYF. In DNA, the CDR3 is TGTGCCAGCAGTGAAGGGGGGTACGAGCAGTACTTC.

This CDR3 is CASRRQGQETQYF. In nucleotides, the CDR3 is TGTGCCAGTAGAAGACAGGGACAAGAGACCCAGTACTTC. This chain links TRBV19 with TRBJ2-5, with 7 bases matching TRBD1. CDR1 LNHDA and CDR2 SQIVND come from the germline V gene (reference sequence). V was clipped by 6 bases and J by 2 bases; unmatched bases: 3. The CDR3 is 13 residues long. Combining the CDR3 with reference TRBV19 and TRBJ2-5 gives the whole variable domain DGGITQSPKYLFRKEGQNVTLSCEQNLNHDAMYWYRQDPGQGLRLIYYSQIVNDFQKGDIAEGYSVSREKKESFPLTVTSAQKNPTAFYLCASRRQGQETQYFGPGTRLLVL.

Here the CDR3 DNA reads TGTGCCAGCTCACCGGACTCGGGCATGCCCCAGCATTTT. It yields the protein CASSPDSGMPQHF. The chain joins TRBV18 to TRBJ1-5; no definite D call. Per the germline V gene, CDR1 is KGHSH and CDR2 is LQKENI. V gave up 3 bases and J gave up 9 bases, with 12 bases separating them. There are 13 residues in the CDR3.

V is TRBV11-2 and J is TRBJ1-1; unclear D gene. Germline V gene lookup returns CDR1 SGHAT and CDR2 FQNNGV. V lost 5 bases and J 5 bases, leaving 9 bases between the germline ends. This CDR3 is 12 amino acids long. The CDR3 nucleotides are TGTGCCAGCAGCACGCGGAGGACTGAAGCTTTCTTT. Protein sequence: CASSTRRTEAFF.